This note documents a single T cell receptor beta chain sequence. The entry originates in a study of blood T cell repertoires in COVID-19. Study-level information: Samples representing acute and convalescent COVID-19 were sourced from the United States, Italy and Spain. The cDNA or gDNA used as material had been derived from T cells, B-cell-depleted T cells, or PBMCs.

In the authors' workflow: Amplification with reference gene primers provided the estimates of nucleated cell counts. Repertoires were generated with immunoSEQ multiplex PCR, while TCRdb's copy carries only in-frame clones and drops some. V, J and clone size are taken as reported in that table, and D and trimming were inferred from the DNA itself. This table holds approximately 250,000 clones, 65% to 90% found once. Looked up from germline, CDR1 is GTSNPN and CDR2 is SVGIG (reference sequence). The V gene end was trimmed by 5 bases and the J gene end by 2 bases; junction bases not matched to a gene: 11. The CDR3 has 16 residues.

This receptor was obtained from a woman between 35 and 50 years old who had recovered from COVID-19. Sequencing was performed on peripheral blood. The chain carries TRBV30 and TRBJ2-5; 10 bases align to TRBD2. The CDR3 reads CAWGSLAGAKQETQYF. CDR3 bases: TGTGCCTGGGGATCTCTAGCGGGGGCCAAGCAAGAGACCCAGTACTTC.